What follows are 14 T cell receptor beta chains derived from one specimen sequenced in a study of blood T cells in healthy people across ages (dated by TCRdb to about 2015). Libraries were made using 5' RACE. Sequenced on an Illumina HiSeq 2500. A second PCR of about 6 to 11 cycles was performed with a sample-barcoded 5' primer and a J-beta primer mix. TCRdb reanalyzed the raw reads on its own, using fastp at Q25 for trimming and MiXCR for clone calling, and kept in-frame beta chains. Each entry is one CDR3 protein sequence, shown with its most common DNA and genes. This sample is represented by just over 800,000 distinct CDR3 sequences; approximately 59% of them were singletons. The top ten clones comprise around a quarter of the sample. Sequencing used blood. All receptors derive from a man younger than 40 in good health.

The V gene is TRBV27, the J gene TRBJ2-2, with TRBD1 matching 9 bases. CDR3 length: 14 residues. Germline trimming cut 5 bases from V and 4 bases from J; bases unmatched to any gene: 2. Germline CDR1 and CDR2: MNHEY and SMNVEV (reference sequence). The CDR3 nucleotides read TGTGCCAGCAGTCCGGGACAGGGCACCGGGGAGCTGTTTTTT. This gives the protein CASSPGQGTGELFF.

Points on this clonotype: A read error is possible here, since a much larger clone lies one base away. CDR3 loop: CASRLVMGGLDEQYF. In nucleotides, the CDR3 is TGTGCCAGCAGATTAGTCATGGGGGGGCTGGACGAGCAGTACTTC. The J gene is TRBJ2-7, the V gene TRBV7-2; maybe TRBD2 (7 bases). Germline loops: CDR1 SGHTA, CDR2 FQGNSA. CDR3 length: 15 amino acids.

The chain is built from TRBV12-3 or TRBV12-4 and TRBJ2-4; tentative D call: TRBD2 (6 bases). The CDR3 runs to 15 residues. V shed 7 bases and J shed 1 base, with 14 bases lying between them. CDR3 in DNA: TGTGCCAGCACCGACGGGGGTAGGGCCAAAAACATTCAGTACTTC. Amino acids: CASTDGGRAKNIQYF.

The CDR3 DNA follows: TGTGCCAGCAGCTTCCATAGGACAGAGTTAGCCAAAAACATTCAGTACTTC. As protein: CASSFHRTELAKNIQYF. The chain has TRBV7-9 and TRBJ2-4; the D gene is possibly TRBD1 (6 bases). The germline gives CDR1 SEHNR, CDR2 FQNEAQ (reference sequence). This CDR3 is 17 amino acids long. V lost 3 bases and J lost 0, with 15 bases in between.

In this sample, this clonotype turned up a few times. CDR3 in DNA: TGTGCCACCAGTGAGACGACTAGCGGGCTAGCCAAAAACATTCAGTACTTC. Its translation: CATSETTSGLAKNIQYF. The V call is TRBV24-1, the J call TRBJ2-4; 10 nucleotides line up with TRBD2. The germline V gene has CDR1 KGHDR and CDR2 SFDVKD. The CDR3 sequence is 17 residues long. Unmatched junction bases numbered 5, after V lost 4 bases and J lost 0 bases.

The V and J genes are TRBV5-5 and TRBJ2-7, with a tentative D call TRBD1 (5 bases). V was trimmed by 4 bases and J by 1 base, leaving 12 bases between them. CDR1 and CDR2 (germline): SGHKS, YYEKEE (reference sequence). The CDR3 runs 14 residues. CDR3 in amino acids: CASSQGSISYEQYF. The CDR3 bases are TGTGCCAGCAGCCAGGGCTCGATATCCTACGAGCAGTACTTC. Based on the CDR3 plus reference TRBV5-5 and TRBJ2-7, the full variable domain is DAGVTQSPTHLIKTRGQQVTLRCSPISGHKSVSWYQQVLGQGPQFIFQYYEKEERGRGNFPDRFSARQFPNYSSELNVNALLLGDSALYLCASSQGSISYEQYFGPGTRLTVT.

The chain links TRBV6-1 to TRBJ2-4, with D possibly matching TRBD1 (6 bases). The last part of the DNA fits TRBJ2-7 better; the J call may be wrong. The CDR3 has 13 amino acids. Germline V gene sequence: CDR1 MNHNS, CDR2 SASEGT. This chain's CDR3 is CASAAGEKYEQYF. Here the CDR3 DNA reads TGTGCCAGCGCGGCAGGGGAAAAGTACGAGCAGTACTTC.

This chain connects TRBV7-3 to TRBJ1-2, with 9 nucleotides matching TRBD1. CDR1 is SGHTA, CDR2 FQGTGA, per germline. V lost 6 bases and J lost 8; bases outside the gene matches: 16. The CDR3 runs to 16 residues. CDR3 nucleotide sequence: TGTGCCAGCAGTCCAAGGACAGGGGACACGGGTAACGGCTACACCTTC. Protein sequence: CASSPRTGDTGNGYTF.

This clonotype was detected only a few times. V gene TRBV5-1 combines with J gene TRBJ1-1; no reliable D call. The CDR3 length is 14 residues. Germline V gene sequence: CDR1 SGHRS, CDR2 YFSETQ. With 0 bases removed from V and 7 bases from J, the gap between germline ends came to 13 bases. CDR3 sequence: CASSLALGYDEAFF. CDR3 nucleotide sequence: TGCGCCAGCAGCTTGGCCTTAGGGTACGATGAAGCTTTCTTT.

This clonotype has more than one count but fewer than ten. The V and J genes are TRBV27 and TRBJ2-7; D is possibly TRBD1 (6 bases). The CDR3 runs 13 residues. The V end lost 3 bases, the J end lost 7 bases, and 13 bases lay between the germline ends. Per the germline V gene, CDR1 is MNHEY and CDR2 is SMNVEV (reference sequence). CDR3 protein: CASSFWQGKEQYF. In DNA, the CDR3 is TGTGCCAGCAGTTTTTGGCAGGGGAAGGAGCAGTACTTC.

The chain links TRBV7-9 to TRBJ2-6, with TRBD1 matching over 7 bases. The J segment lost 0 bases and the V segment lost 7 bases, leaving 9 bases of the junction unmatched. CDR3 length equals 17 residues. In germline, CDR1 is SEHNR, CDR2 FQNEAQ (reference sequence). The chain's CDR3 is CASTKRTGPSGANVLTF. CDR3 DNA sequence: TGTGCCAGCACCAAAAGGACAGGACCCTCTGGGGCCAACGTCCTGACTTTC.

In its sample, this clonotype was seen a few times. This rearrangement joins TRBV6-6 to TRBJ2-6; possible D gene TRBD2, 6 bases. The CDR3 is 14 amino acids. The V end was cut by 11 bases, the J end by 4 bases, with 15 bases between. Germline loops: CDR1 MNHNY, CDR2 SVGAGI (reference sequence). CDR3: CALSRGSGANVLTF. In nucleotides, the CDR3 is TGTGCCTTGAGTCGGGGGTCCGGGGCCAACGTCCTGACTTTC.

This clonotype came up a few times. The rearrangement links TRBV6-5 to TRBJ1-2, with no clear D. The CDR3 is 9 residues long. The germline V gene encodes CDR1 MNHEY and CDR2 SVGAGI. CDR3 sequence reads: CTPCFGYTF. CDR3 in DNA: TGTACCCCTTGCTTTGGCTACACCTTC.

J is TRBJ2-7 and V is TRBV27; no firm D call. Germline CDR1 MNHEY, CDR2 SMNVEV (reference sequence). The length of the CDR3 is 15 residues. V lost 7 bases and J 2 bases, leaving 18 bases between the germline ends. The CDR3 loop reads CASNLQVRRTYEQYF. CDR3 bases: TGTGCCAGCAACTTGCAAGTGCGACGGACCTACGAGCAGTACTTC.